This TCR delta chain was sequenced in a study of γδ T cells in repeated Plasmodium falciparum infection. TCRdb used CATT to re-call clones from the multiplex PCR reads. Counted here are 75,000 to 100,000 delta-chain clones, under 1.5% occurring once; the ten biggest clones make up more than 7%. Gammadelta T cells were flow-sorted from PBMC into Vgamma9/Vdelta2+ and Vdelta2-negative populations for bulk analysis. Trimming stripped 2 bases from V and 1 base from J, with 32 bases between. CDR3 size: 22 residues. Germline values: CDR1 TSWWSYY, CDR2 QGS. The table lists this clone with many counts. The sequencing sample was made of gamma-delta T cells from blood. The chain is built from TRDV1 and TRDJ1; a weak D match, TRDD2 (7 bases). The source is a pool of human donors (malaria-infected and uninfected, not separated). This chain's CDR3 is CALGECYFLRGVVLGVTDKLIF. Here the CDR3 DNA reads TGTGCTCTTGGGGAATGCTATTTCCTACGTGGGGTTGTCTTGGGGGTCACCGATAAACTCATCTTT.